These T cell receptor beta chains were read from a single sample in a study of T cell changes during pregnancy in multiple sclerosis. This table comes from immunoSEQ multiplex PCR, and its TCRdb copy is limited to in-frame clones, with some not included. The sample has tens of thousands of clones, approximately 87% seen once; the top ten hold less than 6%. The material sequenced was peripheral blood from another person, used as feeder cells. These TCRs come from a human donor whose cells served as feeder cells for cultures in a pregnancy study. The CDR3 runs from the conserved cysteine through the conserved F or W. The order of the fields is J gene, D gene, V gene, clone size, CDR3 DNA, CDR3 protein. D genes are given only for firm matches. Only some rows state a clone size, as once, few, many or a class for expanded clones.

>TRBJ1-5|-|TRBV5-1|-
TGCGCCAGCAGCTTGGAAGCGGGGTATAGCAATCAGCCCCAGCATTTT
CASSLEAGYSNQPQHF
>TRBJ2-5|-|TRBV18|-
TGTGCCAGCTCACCACCGGGGGATCAAGAGACCCAGTACTTC
CASSPPGDQETQYF
>TRBJ1-6|-|TRBV5-1|-
TGCGCCAGCAGCCCGAGGGTCGGGGGGCCAACGTCGAATTCACCCCTCCACTTT
CASSPRVGGPTSNSPLHF
>TRBJ2-1|TRBD1|TRBV11-2|-
TGTGCCAGCAGCTACCGGACAGGGTACGATGAGCAGTTCTTC
CASSYRTGYDEQFF
>TRBJ1-6|-|TRBV28|once
TGTGCCAGCAGTTGGGCATATTATTCACCCCTCCACTTT
CASSWAYYSPLHF
>TRBJ2-3|-|TRBV9|once
TGTGCCAGCTCAAGACAATCCCACACAGATACGCAGTATTTT
CASSRQSHTDTQYF
>TRBJ2-1|TRBD1|TRBV5-1|-
TGCGCCAGCAGCTTGGCAGGACAGGGGGTTTCCGATGAGCAGTTCTTC
CASSLAGQGVSDEQFF
>TRBJ2-5|-|TRBV12-5|-
TGTGCTAGTGGTTTGGCTCTACCCCAAGAGACCCAGTACTTC
CASGLALPQETQYF
>TRBJ1-1|-|TRBV7-2|-
TGTGCCAGCAGGCACGGACAGAACACTGAAGCTTTCTTT
CASRHGQNTEAFF
>TRBJ2-3|-|TRBV6-5|-
TGTGCCAGCAGTTACCGGCAATTGACTAGCACAGATACGCAGTATTTT
CASSYRQLTSTDTQYF
>TRBJ1-5|-|TRBV7-9|-
TGTGCCAGCAGCTTAGGAGTAGCGGGCGGCAATCAGCCCCAGCATTTT
CASSLGVAGGNQPQHF
>TRBJ2-7|TRBD2|TRBV28|-
TGTGCCAGCATTGCGGGGGGGCCCTCCTACGAGCAGTACTTC
CASIAGGPSYEQYF
>TRBJ2-2|-|TRBV13|once
TGTGCCAGCAGCTCCACGGTTGGGGCTTCCCCCGGGGAGCTGTTTTTT
CASSSTVGASPGELFF
>TRBJ2-3|-|TRBV29-1|-
TGCAGCGTTGACGTGCAGTCCACAGATACGCAGTATTTT
CSVDVQSTDTQYF
>TRBJ2-6|-|TRBV4-2|-
TGTGCCAGCAGCCAAGAAAGGGGAGCTGGGGCCAACGTCCTGACTTTC
CASSQERGAGANVLTF
>TRBJ2-7|-|TRBV20-1|once
TGCAGTGCCCCTTTTCGAGACGAGCAGTACTTC
CSAPFRDEQYF
>TRBJ1-5|TRBD1|TRBV4-2|-
TGTGCCAGCAGCCCGATGGCGGGACAGGGGGCATCGAGCAATCAGCCCCAGCATTTT
CASSPMAGQGASSNQPQHF
>TRBJ1-2|-|TRBV5-4|-
TGTGCCAGCACCTCTATGGACAGCGCTATCTATGGCTACACCTTC
CASTSMDSAIYGYTF
>TRBJ2-7|-|TRBV11-2|-
TGTGCCAGCAGCTTAGTCTATTATCCGGAATACGAGCAGTACTTC
CASSLVYYPEYEQYF
>TRBJ1-1|-|TRBV4-1|-
TGCGCCAGTACTCTAGTCGGGAGGACTGAAGCTTTCTTT
CASTLVGRTEAFF
>TRBJ2-2|-|TRBV4-3|many
TGCGCCAGCAGCCAGGAGTCCGTAGCCGCTGGGGGCGGGGAGCTGTTTTTT
CASSQESVAAGGGELFF
>TRBJ1-5|-|TRBV5-5|-
TGTGCCAGCAGCTTGGCTAGGGATCATCAGCCCCAGCATTTT
CASSLARDHQPQHF
>TRBJ1-4|-|TRBV5-1|-
TGCGCCAGCAGGGGGCCGGCGGCAACTAATGAAAAACTGTTTTTT
CASRGPAATNEKLFF
>TRBJ1-1|-|TRBV4-1|-
TGCGCCAGCAGCCCGAGGAGGGACACTGAAGCTTTCTTT
CASSPRRDTEAFF
>TRBJ2-5|-|TRBV6-1|-
TGTGCCAGCGGCCCCAGGGTCGGTGAGACCCAGTACTTC
CASGPRVGETQYF
>TRBJ2-1|-|TRBV5-6|-
TGTGCCAGCAGCTCCGAGTGGGGGAATGAGCAGTTCTTC
CASSSEWGNEQFF
>TRBJ1-1|TRBD1|TRBV13|few
TGTGCCAGCAGCTCGGGACAGGGAAGCACTGAAGCTTTCTTT
CASSSGQGSTEAFF
>TRBJ1-3|-|TRBV27|-
TGTGCCAGCAGTTTCTCAGGCCCTGGAAACACCATATATTTT
CASSFSGPGNTIYF
>TRBJ2-1|-|TRBV7-8|-
TGTGCCAGCAGCTTAATAAGGGGTTGGGATGGCAATGAGCAGTTCTTC
CASSLIRGWDGNEQFF
>TRBJ1-1|-|TRBV27|-
TGTGCCAGCACCCCAAGCCAGGGAGAGGTCACTGAAGCTTTCTTT
CASTPSQGEVTEAFF
>TRBJ2-7|-|TRBV7-9|-
TGTGCCAGCAGCCCTAAGGACAGACGCTACGAGCAGTACTTC
CASSPKDRRYEQYF
>TRBJ1-6|TRBD1|TRBV4-2|once
TGTGCCAGCAGCCCGTATCCGCCGGAGGACAGGACAAACTCACCCCTCCACTTT
CASSPYPPEDRTNSPLHF
>TRBJ2-3|-|TRBV6-1|-
TGTGCCAGCAGTGAGTTTGGAGCGGTACTTAGCACAGATACGCAGTATTTT
CASSEFGAVLSTDTQYF
>TRBJ1-5|-|TRBV6-1|-
TGTGCCAGCAGAGAAGGGCTCTATAGCAATCAGCCCCAGCATTTT
CASREGLYSNQPQHF
>TRBJ2-5|-|TRBV5-1|-
TGCGCCAGCAGCTTGTTGCAGGGCCCGCAAGAGACCCAGTACTTC
CASSLLQGPQETQYF
>TRBJ2-1|TRBD1|TRBV6-1|-
TGTGCCAGCAGGTCCGGGACAGGGGTCAACAATGAGCAGTTCTTC
CASRSGTGVNNEQFF
>TRBJ1-5|-|TRBV6-5|once
TGTGCCAGCAGCCTGGCAGGGGAAGGACAGCCCCAGCATTTT
CASSLAGEGQPQHF
>TRBJ1-2|-|TRBV2|few
TGTGCCAGCAGTGAGTGGCAGTATAACTATGGCTACACCTTC
CASSEWQYNYGYTF
>TRBJ1-1|-|TRBV20-1|-
TGCAGTTCTTCTATGGACACTGAAGCTTTCTTT
CSSSMDTEAFF
>TRBJ2-2|-|TRBV19|-
TGTGCCAGTACCAACAAATTGGGTCTCAACACCGGGGAGCTGTTTTTT
CASTNKLGLNTGELFF
>TRBJ2-6|-|TRBV4-2|few
TGTGCCAGCCTGGCTGGGGCCAACGTCCTGACTTTC
CASLAGANVLTF
>TRBJ2-1|-|TRBV7-2|-
TGTGCCAGCAGCGTATACGCTGGCTCCTACAATGAGCAGTTCTTC
CASSVYAGSYNEQFF